Described below is a single T cell receptor (beta chain) sequence and its context. These data are taken from a study of tumor-infiltrating lymphocytes in primary liver carcinoma. Study background: Surgeons resected the patients' primary liver carcinomas. Participating patients were men and women between 30 and 69 years old. Tumors measured about 4 to 11 cm and were stage T1-T3 N0M0.

The researchers produced TCR beta cDNA from 400 to 650 ng total RNA with a constant-region primer. What produced the TCR beta libraries was three nested multiplex PCR rounds using slightly modified ARM-PCR. PCR rounds one and two used TRBV1-TRBV30 forward primers with a C-beta reverse primer for 10 cycles each. TCRdb reanalysed the multiplex PCR reads using MiXCR and keeps one entry per CDR3 protein. In the table there are more than 150,000 distinct CDR3 sequences, 50% to 75% of which are singletons. The study extracted blood RNA from unsorted whole blood and also extracted germline DNA. This CDR3 spans 13 amino acids. V was cut by 6 bases and J by 6 bases, with 12 bases left in between.

This sequence was found in a man in his forties or fifties with primary liver carcinoma and hepatitis B virus infection. This rearrangement joins TRBV12-3 or TRBV12-4 to TRBJ2-1; D unresolved. The sample consisted of peripheral blood. This CDR3 reads CASSIGSGNEQFF. CDR3 nucleotide sequence: TGTGCCAGCAGCATTGGGTCAGGCAATGAGCAGTTCTTC.